The 24 T cell receptor beta chains in this list originate from one sample, sequenced in a study of blood T cell repertoires in COVID-19. Generated by immunoSEQ multiplex PCR, the TCRdb table keeps only in-frame clones and is missing some. The sample lists fewer than 150,000 clones, approximately 86% occurring once. Sequencing input: peripheral blood. All receptors come from a woman aged 50 to 60 who had recovered from COVID-19.

This chain uses TRBV4-3 with TRBJ2-2; D unclear. The CDR3 consists of 13 residues. Trimming took 4 bases from V and 4 from J, leaving 7 bases between them. Per germline, CDR1 LGHNA and CDR2 YSLEER. The CDR3, as DNA: TGCGCCAGCAGCCCACCGGGCACCGGGGAGCTGTTTTTT. Its translation: CASSPPGTGELFF.

As DNA, the CDR3 is TGTGCCAGCAGCGTAGCGGGAGATTCCTACAATGAGCAGTTCTTC. Amino acids: CASSVAGDSYNEQFF. This sequence joins TRBV9 and TRBJ2-1; D may be TRBD2 (6 bases). The CDR3 is 15 amino acids. Trimming cost V 0 bases and J 1 base, with 8 bases left between them. Germline lookup yields CDR1 SGDLS and CDR2 YYNGEE.

The chain combines TRBV29-1 with TRBJ1-2; TRBD1 matches 8 bases. Per germline, CDR1 SQVTM and CDR2 ANQGSEA. V lost 3 bases, J lost 3 bases, and 6 bases stayed unmatched. This CDR3 is built from 14 residues. CDR3 amino acids: CSVERDRTYYGYTF. DNA for the CDR3: TGCAGCGTTGAGCGGGACAGGACCTACTATGGCTACACCTTC. Drawing the rest from reference TRBV29-1 and TRBJ1-2, the complete variable domain is SAVISQKPSRDICQRGTSLTIQCQVDSQVTMMFWYRQQPGQSLTLIATANQGSEATYESGFVIDKFPISRPNLTFSTLTVSNMSPEDSSIYLCSVERDRTYYGYTFGSGTRLTVV.

This clone was seen a handful of times. V usage is TRBV7-9 and J usage is TRBJ2-5, with 9 bases identical to TRBD1. V was clipped by 5 bases and J by 3 bases; unmatched bases: 4. The CDR3 has 14 residues. Germline V gives CDR1 SEHNR, CDR2 FQNEAQ (reference sequence). The CDR3 nucleotides are TGTGCCAGCAGCGCCCGGACAGGGGAAGAGACCCAGTACTTC. This sequence encodes CASSARTGEETQYF.

This CDR3 reads CASREGTANEKLFF. The CDR3 DNA reads TGTGCCAGCAGGGAGGGGACGGCTAATGAAAAACTGTTTTTT. The chain uses TRBV11-3 and TRBJ1-4, with D perhaps matching TRBD1 (5 bases). Germline CDR1 SGHNT, CDR2 YENEEA. V was cut by 6 bases and J by 3 bases, with 11 bases left in between. This CDR3 has 14 residues.

This chain joins TRBV27 and TRBJ2-7; the match to TRBD1 covers 7 bases. This CDR3 comprises 16 residues. V trimming: 0 bases; J trimming: 1 base; junction bases outside the gene matches: 6. Germline lookup yields CDR1 MNHEY and CDR2 SMNVEV (reference sequence). The CDR3 coding sequence is TGTGCCAGCAGTTTATCCGCCGGGACAGTATCCTACGAGCAGTACTTC. It is translated as CASSLSAGTVSYEQYF.

J is TRBJ1-2 and V is TRBV12-3 or TRBV12-4; D is ambiguous. V was trimmed by 3 bases and J by 7 bases, leaving 9 bases between them. The CDR3 covers 12 residues. The CDR3, as DNA: TGTGCCAGCAGTTTCGGGGAGGGTGGCTACACCTTC. This sequence encodes CASSFGEGGYTF.

J is TRBJ1-4 and V is TRBV30; 7 bases fit TRBD1. CDR1 GTSNPN and CDR2 SVGIG come from the germline V gene (reference sequence). CDR3 length equals 15 residues. V shed 0 bases and J 4 bases; nucleotides not matched to a gene: 5. CDR3 residues: CAWSVGTDYNEKLFF. The CDR3 DNA is TGTGCCTGGAGTGTGGGGACAGACTATAATGAAAAACTGTTTTTT.

The chain uses TRBV4-1 and TRBJ2-6, with a weak D call TRBD1 (6 bases). The V gene lost 4 bases and the J gene lost 1 base, with 14 bases spanning the gap. Germline CDR1 is MGHRA and CDR2 is YSYEKL. CDR3 length equals 17 residues. The CDR3 coding sequence is TGCGCCAGCAGCCCATCTGAGACAGGATCTGGGGCCAACGTCCTGACTTTC. This codes for CASSPSETGSGANVLTF.

V is TRBV29-1 and J is TRBJ1-3; D uncertain. Trimming removed 3 bases from V and 0 bases from J, with 6 bases in between. The CDR3 runs 13 residues. Per the germline V gene, CDR1 is SQVTM and CDR2 is ANQGSEA. DNA of the CDR3: TGCAGCGTTGATAGTCCCTCTGGAAACACCATATATTTT. It specifies CSVDSPSGNTIYF.

The rearrangement uses TRBV11-2 and TRBJ2-1; 14 positions agree with TRBD2. Germline CDR1 is SGHAT and CDR2 is FQNNGV. The CDR3 is 15 residues long. J was trimmed by 9 bases and V by 5 bases; bases with no gene match: 6. The CDR3 DNA is TGTGCCAGCAGCACGGGACTAGCGGGAGTGCGTGAGCAGTTCTTC. It is translated as CASSTGLAGVREQFF.

V is TRBV5-1 and J is TRBJ1-3, with TRBD1 matching over 11 bases. Germline values: CDR1 SGHRS, CDR2 YFSETQ. This CDR3 contains 16 residues. With 4 bases clipped from V and 1 base from J, the junction kept 4 bases outside the gene matches. CDR3 protein: CASSGGQGASGNTIYF. The CDR3 bases are TGCGCCAGCAGCGGTGGACAGGGGGCGTCTGGAAACACCATATATTTT.

The chain joins TRBV3-1 (or the pseudogene TRBV3-2) to TRBJ1-5; TRBD1 matches at 9 bases. Trimming took 3 bases from V and 3 from J; bases not matched to a gene: 9. Looked up from germline, CDR1 is LGHDT and CDR2 is YNNKEL (reference sequence). The CDR3 totals 17 residues. Written as DNA, the CDR3 is TGTGCCAGCAGCCAGGCCCGCGGGGACAGGGCCAATCAGCCCCAGCATTTT. Protein: CASSQARGDRANQPQHF.

This chain uses TRBV9 with TRBJ1-1; D gene uncertain. Germline V gene lookup returns CDR1 SGDLS and CDR2 YYNGEE. The CDR3 covers 13 residues. Trimming cost V 1 base and J 1 base, with 5 bases left between them. The CDR3 loop is CASSVTGNTEAFF. CDR3 DNA sequence: TGTGCCAGCAGCGTAACCGGGAACACTGAAGCTTTCTTT.

The chain links TRBV29-1 to TRBJ1-2; a weak D match, TRBD1 (6 bases). Germline V gene lookup returns CDR1 SQVTM and CDR2 ANQGSEA. The CDR3 length is 14 residues. The V gene lost 6 bases and the J gene lost 7 bases, with 21 bases spanning the gap. The CDR3 loop reads CSVAPHGGRAGYTF. In DNA, the CDR3 is TGCAGCGTGGCGCCCCACGGGGGGCGGGCTGGCTACACCTTC.

The chain joins TRBV29-1 to TRBJ1-4, with D hard to call. This CDR3 contains 13 residues. Germline-derived CDR1 and CDR2 are SQVTM and ANQGSEA. Trimming shortened V by 4 bases and J by 8 bases, and 14 bases separated the two germline ends. The CDR3 is CSVGARLGEKLFF. The CDR3 coding sequence is TGCAGCGTTGGAGCCCGCCTAGGAGAAAAACTGTTTTTT.

The gene calls are TRBV6-2 or TRBV6-3 and TRBJ2-1, with D possibly being TRBD2 (5 bases). CDR3 size: 11 residues. Germline-derived CDR1 and CDR2 are MNHEY and SVGEGT. The V and J ends lost 5 bases and 9 bases respectively, with 8 bases between them. CDR3: CASSTRVEQFF. The CDR3 nucleotides read TGTGCCAGCAGTACTAGGGTTGAGCAGTTCTTC.

J is TRBJ2-7 and V is TRBV5-1, with a possible D match to TRBD1 (5 bases). Per the germline V gene, CDR1 is SGHRS and CDR2 is YFSETQ. Deletions cut 0 bases from V and 3 bases from J, with 10 bases between. The CDR3 is 14 amino acids. CDR3 protein: CASSLGQGNYEQYF. In DNA form, the CDR3 reads TGCGCCAGCAGCTTGGGCCAGGGTAACTACGAGCAGTACTTC.

The chain has TRBV4-3 and TRBJ2-1; 10 nucleotides align to TRBD2. The germline V gene encodes CDR1 LGHNA and CDR2 YSLEER. After removal of 3 bases from V and 12 bases from J, the junction contained 20 bases not matched to a gene. The CDR3 is 18 residues long. The DNA of the CDR3 is TGCGCCAGCAGCCATCCCCTCTGGCTAGCGGGAGACCCTCGGAGGCAGTTCTTC. This codes for CASSHPLWLAGDPRRQFF.

This chain joins TRBV7-2 and TRBJ1-6, with D maybe TRBD1 (5 bases). Trimming took 7 bases from V and 9 from J, leaving 22 bases between them. Germline V gene data show CDR1 as SGHTA and CDR2 as FQGNSA. The CDR3 has 16 amino acids. Written as DNA, the CDR3 is TGTGCCAGCATTGCAATGGTGGGGGGAAGGGGTTCACCCCTCCACTTT. This codes for CASIAMVGGRGSPLHF.

The chain carries TRBV4-1 and TRBJ2-1, with no clear D. The CDR3 spans 12 residues. Germline V gives CDR1 MGHRA, CDR2 YSYEKL. Trimming pared 2 bases from V and 8 bases from J, leaving 7 bases between. The CDR3 bases are TGCGCCAGCAGCCAAAGCGTGGATGAGCAGTTCTTC. Amino acids: CASSQSVDEQFF.

The genes are TRBV2 and TRBJ2-7; TRBD2 is a possible D gene (7 bases). V was cut by 5 bases and J by 1 base, with 15 bases left in between. CDR3 length equals 15 residues. Per germline, CDR1 SNHLY and CDR2 FYNNEI. For the CDR3, the DNA is TGTGCCAGCAGTTCCCAAGGGGGGGCATCCTACGAGCAGTACTTC. It encodes CASSSQGGASYEQYF.

This chain uses TRBV29-1 with TRBJ2-1; unclear D gene. V was trimmed by 5 bases and J by 5 bases, leaving 16 bases between them. The CDR3 is made up of 14 amino acids. In germline, CDR1 is SQVTM, CDR2 ANQGSEA. The CDR3 nucleotides read TGCAGCGTTTCATCGGGTCCTCGAGACAATGAGCAGTTCTTC. Translating it yields CSVSSGPRDNEQFF.

The chain links TRBV12-5 to TRBJ2-1; D is unresolved. CDR3 length: 15 residues. The ends were cut back, 2 bases at V and 0 bases at J, with 8 bases in the middle. Germline values: CDR1 LGHNT, CDR2 FRNRAP. The CDR3 reads CASGLSRSSYNEQFF. The CDR3, as DNA: TGTGCTAGTGGTTTGAGTAGGAGCTCCTACAATGAGCAGTTCTTC.